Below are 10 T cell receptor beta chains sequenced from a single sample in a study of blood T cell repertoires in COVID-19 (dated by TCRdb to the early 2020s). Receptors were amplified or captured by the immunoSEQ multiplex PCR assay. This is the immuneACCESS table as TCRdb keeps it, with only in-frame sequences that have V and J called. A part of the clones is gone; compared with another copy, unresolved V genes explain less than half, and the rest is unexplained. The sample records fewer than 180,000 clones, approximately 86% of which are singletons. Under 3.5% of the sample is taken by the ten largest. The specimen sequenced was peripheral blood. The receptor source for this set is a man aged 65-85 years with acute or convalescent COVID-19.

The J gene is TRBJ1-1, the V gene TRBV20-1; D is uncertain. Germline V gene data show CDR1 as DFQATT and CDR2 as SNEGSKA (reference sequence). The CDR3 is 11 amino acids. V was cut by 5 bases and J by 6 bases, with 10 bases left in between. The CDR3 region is CSAPSGAEAFF. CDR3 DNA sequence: TGCAGTGCTCCCTCCGGGGCTGAAGCTTTCTTT.

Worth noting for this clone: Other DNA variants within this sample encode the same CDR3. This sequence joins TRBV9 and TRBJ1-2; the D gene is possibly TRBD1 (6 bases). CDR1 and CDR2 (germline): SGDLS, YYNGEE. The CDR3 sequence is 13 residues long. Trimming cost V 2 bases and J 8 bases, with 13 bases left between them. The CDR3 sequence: CASSVTGLGGYTF. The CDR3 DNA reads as TGTGCCAGCAGCGTTACAGGGCTCGGCGGCTACACCTTC.

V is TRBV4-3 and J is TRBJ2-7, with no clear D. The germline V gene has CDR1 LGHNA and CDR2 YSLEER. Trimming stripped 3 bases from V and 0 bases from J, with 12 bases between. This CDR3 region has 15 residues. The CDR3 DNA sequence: TGCGCCAGCAGCCACGAACGCCGAGGCTCCTACGAGCAGTACTTC. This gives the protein CASSHERRGSYEQYF.

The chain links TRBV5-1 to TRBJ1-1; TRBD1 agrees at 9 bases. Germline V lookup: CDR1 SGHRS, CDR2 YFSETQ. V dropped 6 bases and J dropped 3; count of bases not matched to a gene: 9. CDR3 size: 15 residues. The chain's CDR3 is CASTISGTGHTEAFF. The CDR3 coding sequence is TGCGCCAGCACCATTTCCGGGACAGGGCACACTGAAGCTTTCTTT.

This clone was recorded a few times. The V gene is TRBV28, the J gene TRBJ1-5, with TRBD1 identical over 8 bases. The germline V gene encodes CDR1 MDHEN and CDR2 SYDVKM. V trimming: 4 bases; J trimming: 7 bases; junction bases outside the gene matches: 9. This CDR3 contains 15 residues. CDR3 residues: CASSSQDREMQPQHF. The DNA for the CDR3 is TGTGCCAGCAGTTCCCAGGACAGGGAAATGCAGCCCCAGCATTTT.

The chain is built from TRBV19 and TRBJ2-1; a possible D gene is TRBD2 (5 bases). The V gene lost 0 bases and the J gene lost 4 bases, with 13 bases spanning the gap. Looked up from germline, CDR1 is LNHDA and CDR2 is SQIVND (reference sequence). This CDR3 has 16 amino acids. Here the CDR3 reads CASSIDGRGPYNEQFF. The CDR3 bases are TGTGCCAGTAGTATAGATGGGAGAGGGCCTTACAATGAGCAGTTCTTC.

The CDR3 bases are TGTGCCAGCAGGTCAGGGGGAGCCAACTATGGCTACACCTTC. Translating it yields CASRSGGANYGYTF. The V and J genes are TRBV6-5 and TRBJ1-2; 7 positions agree with TRBD1. J was trimmed by 2 bases and V by 6 bases; bases with no gene match: 6. CDR1 and CDR2 (germline): MNHEY, SVGAGI. CDR3 length equals 14 residues.

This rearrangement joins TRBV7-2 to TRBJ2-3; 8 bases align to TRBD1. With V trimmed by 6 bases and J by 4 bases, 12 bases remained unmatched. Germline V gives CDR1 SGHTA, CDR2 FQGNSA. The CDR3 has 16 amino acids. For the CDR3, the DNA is TGTGCCAGCAGGCCGCCCACAGGGACAGGACCAGATACGCAGTATTTT. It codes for CASRPPTGTGPDTQYF.

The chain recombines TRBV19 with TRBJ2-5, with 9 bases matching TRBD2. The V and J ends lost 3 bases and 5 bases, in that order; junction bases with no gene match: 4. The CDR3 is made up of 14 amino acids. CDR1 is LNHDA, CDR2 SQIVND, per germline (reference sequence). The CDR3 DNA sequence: TGTGCCAGTAGTATGGGCCTAGCGGGGGAGACCCAGTACTTC. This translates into CASSMGLAGETQYF. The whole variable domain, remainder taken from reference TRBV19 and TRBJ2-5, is DGGITQSPKYLFRKEGQNVTLSCEQNLNHDAMYWYRQDPGQGLRLIYYSQIVNDFQKGDIAEGYSVSREKKESFPLTVTSAQKNPTAFYLCASSMGLAGETQYFGPGTRLLVL.

The CDR3 reads CASSQEGTVGYGYTF. CDR3 DNA: TGTGCCAGCAGCCAAGAGGGGACAGTCGGCTATGGCTACACCTTC. The chain has TRBV3-1 (or the pseudogene TRBV3-2) and TRBJ1-2; 7 positions agree with TRBD1. The length of the CDR3 is 15 residues. Germline-derived CDR1 and CDR2 are LGHDT and YNNKEL (reference sequence). V lost 0 bases and J lost 4; bases outside the gene matches: 5.